Each of the 5 T cell receptor beta chains below was sequenced from the same sample in a study of cytomegalovirus exposure and HLA in healthy donors. This PCR relied on a set of 60 Vbeta primers and 13 Jbeta primers. Sequencing used immunoSEQ multiplex PCR; TCRdb keeps in-frame clones, though not all of them. In the table there are more than 110,000 clones, roughly 80% of which are singletons. Sequenced material: PBMCs. The receptor source for this set is a female donor in good health and CMV-seronegative.

This rearrangement joins TRBV5-1 to TRBJ2-1; 13 bases align to TRBD2. This CDR3 contains 16 residues. V lost 3 bases and J lost 4; bases outside the gene matches: 4. Germline loops: CDR1 SGHRS, CDR2 YFSETQ. The CDR3: CASSSQLAGGYNEQFF. For the CDR3, the DNA is TGCGCCAGCAGCTCTCAACTAGCGGGAGGGTACAATGAGCAGTTCTTC.

The chain is built from TRBV28 and TRBJ2-7; 10 bases align to TRBD2. This CDR3 has 17 amino acids. V gave up 8 bases and J gave up 3 bases; unmatched junction bases: 16. Germline-derived CDR1 and CDR2 are MDHEN and SYDVKM. DNA of the CDR3: TGTGCCAGCGGCACGATAAGCGGGAGGGGGGGCGGCTACGAGCAGTACTTC. It encodes CASGTISGRGGGYEQYF.

V gene TRBV19 combines with J gene TRBJ2-7; 13 nucleotides align to TRBD2. Germline V CDR1 and CDR2: LNHDA, SQIVND (reference sequence). CDR3 length equals 17 residues. V trimming: 5 bases; J trimming: 0 bases; junction bases outside the gene matches: 7. CDR3 coding DNA: TGTGCCAGTAGTCCCGGGACTAGCGGGGTTAACTCCTACGAGCAGTACTTC. Residues: CASSPGTSGVNSYEQYF.

The V and J genes are TRBV28 and TRBJ2-1; 8 bases are a match to TRBD1. Germline lookup yields CDR1 MDHEN and CDR2 SYDVKM. The CDR3 runs 16 residues. V shed 7 bases, J shed 6 bases, and the junction held 14 bases outside the gene matches. The CDR3 sequence: CASKIDGTGMLNEQFF. The CDR3 DNA is TGTGCCAGCAAAATTGACGGGACAGGTATGCTCAATGAGCAGTTCTTC.

The chain joins TRBV11-2 to TRBJ2-7, with 13 bases matching TRBD2. The CDR3 is made up of 16 amino acids. CDR1 is SGHAT, CDR2 FQNNGV, per germline. V was pared by 2 bases and J by 7 bases, with 8 bases of the junction left unmatched. The CDR3 reads CASSLMTSGRPGEQYF. The CDR3 bases are TGTGCCAGCAGCTTAATGACTAGCGGGAGGCCGGGGGAGCAGTACTTC.